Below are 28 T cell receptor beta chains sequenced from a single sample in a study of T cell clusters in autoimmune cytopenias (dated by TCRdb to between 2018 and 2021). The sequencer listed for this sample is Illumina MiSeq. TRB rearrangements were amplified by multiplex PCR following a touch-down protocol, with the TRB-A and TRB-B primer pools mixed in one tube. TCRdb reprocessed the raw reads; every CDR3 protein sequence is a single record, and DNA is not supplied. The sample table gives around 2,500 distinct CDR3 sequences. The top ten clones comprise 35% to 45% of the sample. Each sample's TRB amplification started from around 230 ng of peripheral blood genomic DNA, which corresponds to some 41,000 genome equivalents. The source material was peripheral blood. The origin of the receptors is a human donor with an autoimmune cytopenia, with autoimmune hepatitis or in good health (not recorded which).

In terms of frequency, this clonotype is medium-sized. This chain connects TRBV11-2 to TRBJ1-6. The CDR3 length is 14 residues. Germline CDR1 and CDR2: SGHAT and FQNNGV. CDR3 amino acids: CASSLGGNNSPLHF.

CDR3: CASSPVRPRSEAFF. The gene calls are TRBV18 and TRBJ1-1; TCRdb picks TRBD1, but there is no DNA to check that call. Germline CDR1 KGHSH, CDR2 LQKENI. The CDR3 consists of 14 residues. The entire variable domain, with the rest obtained from reference TRBV18 and TRBJ1-1, is as follows: NAGVMQNPRHLVRRRGQEARLRCSPMKGHSHVYWYRQLPEEGLKFMVYLQKENIIDESGMPKERFSAEFPKEGPSILRIQQVVRGDSAAYFCASSPVRPRSEAFFGQGTRLTVV.

CDR3 protein: CASSFPSGQQFF. V and J are TRBV5-4 and TRBJ2-1; TCRdb proposes TRBD2, but this gene call is untestable without DNA. CDR1 is SGHNT and CDR2 is YYREEE in the germline V gene (reference sequence). The CDR3 runs 12 residues.

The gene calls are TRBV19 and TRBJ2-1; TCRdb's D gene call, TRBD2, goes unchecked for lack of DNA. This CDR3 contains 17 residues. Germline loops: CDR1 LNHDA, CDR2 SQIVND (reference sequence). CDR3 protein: CASSTSGTSGLRDEQFF.

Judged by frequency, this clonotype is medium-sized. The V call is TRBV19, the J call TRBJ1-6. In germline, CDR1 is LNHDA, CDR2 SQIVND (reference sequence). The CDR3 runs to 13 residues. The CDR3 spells CASSILLNSPLHF.

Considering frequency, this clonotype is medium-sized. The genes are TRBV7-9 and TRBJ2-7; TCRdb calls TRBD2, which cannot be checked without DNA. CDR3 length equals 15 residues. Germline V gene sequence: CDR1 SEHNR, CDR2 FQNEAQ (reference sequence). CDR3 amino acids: CASGAPASGNYEQYF.

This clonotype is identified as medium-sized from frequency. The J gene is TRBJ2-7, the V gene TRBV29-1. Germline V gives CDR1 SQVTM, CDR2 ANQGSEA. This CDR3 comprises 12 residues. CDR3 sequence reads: CSVEVFRNEQYF.

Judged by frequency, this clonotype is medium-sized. The CDR3 loop reads CASSSPYNTDTQYF. V and J are TRBV7-6 and TRBJ2-3. The CDR3 loop spans 14 amino acids. Germline V gene lookup returns CDR1 SGHVS and CDR2 FNYEAQ.

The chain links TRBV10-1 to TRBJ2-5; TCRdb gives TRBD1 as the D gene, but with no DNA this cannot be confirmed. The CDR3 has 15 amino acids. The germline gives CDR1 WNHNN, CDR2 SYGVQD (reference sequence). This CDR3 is CASSESTFPGETQYF.

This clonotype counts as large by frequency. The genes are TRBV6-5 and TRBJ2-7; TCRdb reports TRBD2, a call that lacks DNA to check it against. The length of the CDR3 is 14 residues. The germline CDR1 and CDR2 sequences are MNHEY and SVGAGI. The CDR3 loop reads CASSYGGGSYEQYF.

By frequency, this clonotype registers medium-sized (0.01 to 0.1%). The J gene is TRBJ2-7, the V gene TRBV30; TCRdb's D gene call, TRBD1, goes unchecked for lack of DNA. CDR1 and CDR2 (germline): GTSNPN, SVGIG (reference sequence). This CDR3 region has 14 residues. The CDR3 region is CAWSVGTPFYEQYF.

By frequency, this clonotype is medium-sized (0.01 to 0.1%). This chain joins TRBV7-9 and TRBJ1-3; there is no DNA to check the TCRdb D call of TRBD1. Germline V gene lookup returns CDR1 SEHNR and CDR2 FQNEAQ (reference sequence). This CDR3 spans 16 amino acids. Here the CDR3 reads CASSAFQGVSGNTIYF. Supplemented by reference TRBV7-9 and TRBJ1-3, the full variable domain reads DTGVSQNPRHKITKRGQNVTFRCDPISEHNRLYWYRQTLGQGPEFLTYFQNEAQLEKSRLLSDRFSAERPKGSFSTLEIQRTEQGDSAMYLCASSAFQGVSGNTIYFGEGSWLTVV.

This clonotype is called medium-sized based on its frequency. CDR3 protein: CAWSVDHVVERENTIYF. The chain is built from TRBV30 and TRBJ1-3. The CDR3 extends over 17 amino acids. The germline CDR1 and CDR2 sequences are GTSNPN and SVGIG (reference sequence).

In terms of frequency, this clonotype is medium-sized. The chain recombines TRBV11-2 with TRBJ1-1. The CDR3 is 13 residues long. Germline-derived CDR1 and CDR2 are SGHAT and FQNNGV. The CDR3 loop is CASSFWANTEAFF.

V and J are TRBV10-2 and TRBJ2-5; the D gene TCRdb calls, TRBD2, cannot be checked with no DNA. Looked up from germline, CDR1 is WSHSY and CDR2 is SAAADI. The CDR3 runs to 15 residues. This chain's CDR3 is CASGGASGSQETQYF.

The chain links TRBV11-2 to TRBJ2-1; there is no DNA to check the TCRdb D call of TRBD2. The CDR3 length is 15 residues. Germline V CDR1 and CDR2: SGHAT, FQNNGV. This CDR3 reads CASSLGLAGHNEQFF. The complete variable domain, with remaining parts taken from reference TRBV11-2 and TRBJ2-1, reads EAGVAQSPRYKIIEKRQSVAFWCNPISGHATLYWYQQILGQGPKLLIQFQNNGVVDDSQLPKDRFSAERLKGVDSTLKIQPAKLEDSAVYLCASSLGLAGHNEQFFGPGTRLTVL.

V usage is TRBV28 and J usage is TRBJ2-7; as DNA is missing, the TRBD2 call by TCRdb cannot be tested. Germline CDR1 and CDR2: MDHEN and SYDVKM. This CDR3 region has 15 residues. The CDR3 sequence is CASSWLDGGNYEQYF.

The CDR3 reads CSARGASGVNEQFF. The chain has TRBV20-1 and TRBJ2-1; TCRdb's assignment of TRBD2 cannot be checked, as there is no DNA. CDR1 is DFQATT and CDR2 is SNEGSKA in the germline V gene (reference sequence). The CDR3 has 14 residues.

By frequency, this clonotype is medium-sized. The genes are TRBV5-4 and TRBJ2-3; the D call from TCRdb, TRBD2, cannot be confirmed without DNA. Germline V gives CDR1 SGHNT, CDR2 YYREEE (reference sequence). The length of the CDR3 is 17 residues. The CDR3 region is CASSGRTSGISTDTQYF.

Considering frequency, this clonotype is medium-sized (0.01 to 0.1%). CDR3: CSASRLGSSYEQYF. The chain links TRBV20-1 to TRBJ2-7. Germline V gives CDR1 DFQATT, CDR2 SNEGSKA (reference sequence). CDR3 length: 14 residues.

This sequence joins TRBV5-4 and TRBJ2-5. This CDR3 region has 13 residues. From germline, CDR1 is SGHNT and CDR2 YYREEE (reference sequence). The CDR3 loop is CASSLENQETQYF. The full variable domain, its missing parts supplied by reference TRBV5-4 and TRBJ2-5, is ETGVTQSPTHLIKTRGQQVTLRCSSQSGHNTVSWYQQALGQGPQFIFQYYREEENGRGNFPPRFSGLQFPNYSSELNVNALELDDSALYLCASSLENQETQYFGPGTRLLVL.

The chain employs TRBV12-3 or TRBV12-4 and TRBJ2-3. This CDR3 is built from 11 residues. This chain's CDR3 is CASSLGDTQYF.

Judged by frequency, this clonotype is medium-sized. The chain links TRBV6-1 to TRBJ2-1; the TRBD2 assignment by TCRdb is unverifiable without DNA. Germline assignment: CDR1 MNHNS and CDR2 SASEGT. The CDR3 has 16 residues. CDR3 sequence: CASSETSGGNYNEQFF.

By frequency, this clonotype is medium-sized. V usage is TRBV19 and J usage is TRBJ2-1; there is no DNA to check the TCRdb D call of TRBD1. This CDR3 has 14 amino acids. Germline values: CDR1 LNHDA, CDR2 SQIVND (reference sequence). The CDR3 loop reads CASKDRDRTYEQFF.

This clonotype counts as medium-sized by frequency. CDR3 sequence reads: CASSIGPAQPQHF. The rearrangement uses TRBV19 and TRBJ1-5. The CDR3 has 13 amino acids. Germline V gene data show CDR1 as LNHDA and CDR2 as SQIVND (reference sequence).

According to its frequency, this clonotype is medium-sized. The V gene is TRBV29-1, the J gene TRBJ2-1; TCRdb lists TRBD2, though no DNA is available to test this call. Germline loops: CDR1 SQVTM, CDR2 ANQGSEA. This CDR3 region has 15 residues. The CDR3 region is CSVVIWAGRRNEQFF.

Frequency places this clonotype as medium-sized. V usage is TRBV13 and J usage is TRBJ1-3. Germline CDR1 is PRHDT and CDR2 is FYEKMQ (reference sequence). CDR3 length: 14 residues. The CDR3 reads CASSASDSGNTIYF.

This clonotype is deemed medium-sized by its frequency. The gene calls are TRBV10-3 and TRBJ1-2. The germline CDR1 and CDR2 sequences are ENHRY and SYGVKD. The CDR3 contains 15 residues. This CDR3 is CAISESAVTNYGYTF.